This entry describes one T cell receptor beta chain. The data were obtained in a study of OX40 agonist ivuxolimab in advanced cancers. V was trimmed by 7 bases and J by 1 base, leaving 16 bases between them. The germline CDR1 and CDR2 sequences are LNHDA and SQIVND (reference sequence). The CDR3 is 15 amino acids. Measured with immunoSEQ multiplex PCR; TCRdb has only the in-frame clones, and not every one. The sample contains tens of thousands of clones, 75% to 85% of which appear only once. This clonotype originated in an adult with an advanced solid tumor such as melanoma, head and neck, liver or kidney cancer. The sample was CD4+ or CD8+ T cells sorted from blood, taken in a trial of the OX40 agonist ivuxolimab. V gene TRBV19 combines with J gene TRBJ1-1, with D possibly TRBD1 on 5 matching bases. CDR3 region: CASMKGADGNTEAFF. CDR3 bases: TGTGCCAGTATGAAAGGGGCGGATGGGAACACTGAAGCTTTCTTT.